These 5 T cell receptor beta chains came from one sample sequenced in a study of PD-L1 blockade in urothelial cancer. Here immunoSEQ multiplex PCR was the method, and the copy in TCRdb shows in-frame clones only, minus some. The sample gives 100,000 or so clones, roughly nine tenths of which show up once; approximately 0.88% is in the top ten. Source: PBMCs, taken around atezolizumab (anti-PD-L1) treatment. Receptor source: a woman aged 80 or older with urothelial cancer.

The rearrangement uses TRBV6-1 and TRBJ2-1; 10 nucleotides align to TRBD1. Germline V gene lookup returns CDR1 MNHNS and CDR2 SASEGT. The CDR3 runs 15 residues. Trimming cost V 3 bases and J 2 bases; bases outside gene matches: 1. CDR3 DNA: TGTGCCAGCAGTGAGGACAGGGGGGCCTACAATGAGCAGTTCTTC. Its protein product is CASSEDRGAYNEQFF.

The gene calls are TRBV9 and TRBJ1-4; the D is unclear. CDR1 is SGDLS and CDR2 is YYNGEE in the germline V gene. This CDR3 contains 15 residues. Trimming took 0 bases from V and 6 from J, leaving 12 bases between them. CDR3 loop: CASSVGRVQDEKLFF. The CDR3 nucleotides read TGTGCCAGCAGCGTAGGGAGGGTACAAGATGAAAAACTGTTTTTT.

This chain links TRBV19 with TRBJ1-1; D remains unclear. This CDR3 contains 11 residues. Trimming removed 3 bases from V and 7 bases from J, with 6 bases in between. The germline V gene encodes CDR1 LNHDA and CDR2 SQIVND (reference sequence). In DNA form, the CDR3 reads TGTGCCAGTAGTATCGGAGGTGAAGCTTTCTTT. It is translated as CASSIGGEAFF.

The chain couples TRBV28 to TRBJ1-2, with D unresolved. V gave up 4 bases and J gave up 0 bases, with 12 bases separating them. Germline CDR1 MDHEN, CDR2 SYDVKM. This CDR3 region has 15 residues. This CDR3 reads CASSSPSAANYGYTF. CDR3 DNA: TGTGCCAGCAGTTCCCCGTCCGCAGCTAACTATGGCTACACCTTC.

This clone was counted a single time. J is TRBJ1-1 and V is TRBV4-2; TRBD1 matches 9 bases. The CDR3 totals 14 residues. The germline gives CDR1 LGHNA, CDR2 YNFKEQ. The V and J ends lost 0 bases and 10 bases, in that order; junction bases with no gene match: 6. The CDR3 DNA reads TGTGCCAGCAGCCAAGAGGAGACAGGGGGGAGAGCTTTCTTT. It codes for CASSQEETGGRAFF.